The T cell receptor (beta chain) under discussion was sequenced for a study of control samples from healthy donors and cancer patients. This table comes from immunoSEQ multiplex PCR, and its TCRdb copy is limited to in-frame clones, with some not included. The table has tens of thousands of clones, 86% seen once. The germline V gene encodes CDR1 SGDLS and CDR2 YYNGEE. This CDR3 has 17 residues. The V and J ends lost 3 bases and 1 base, in that order; junction bases with no gene match: 9. Material for sequencing was blood. The chain links TRBV9 to TRBJ2-3; TRBD1 agrees at 9 bases. This clonotype originated in a woman aged 45-59 years in good health. CDR3 nucleotides: TGTGCCAGCAGCGCAACAACAGGGGGCCCACGCACAGATACGCAGTATTTT. It codes for CASSATTGGPRTDTQYF.